These T cell receptor beta chains were read from a single sample in a study of T cells after yellow fever vaccination. TCRdb reanalysed the 5' RACE reads using MiXCR and keeps one entry per CDR3 protein. The table has hundreds of thousands of distinct CDR3 sequences, less than 20% seen once. Source: PBMCs, taken 15 days after the yellow fever booster vaccination. The source of these receptors is a young man who received the YFV17D yellow fever vaccine. Each CDR3 is given with its conserved first and last residue. D genes are given only for firm matches. A row's size may be missing; if present it is once, few, many or a size class.

abundance: -; j_gene: TRBJ2-1; v_gene: TRBV29-1; d_gene: TRBD2; CDR3nt: TGCAGCGGAAGGGTGGGACTAACAAATGAGCAGTTCTTC; CDR3aa: CSGRVGLTNEQFF
abundance: -; j_gene: TRBJ2-5; v_gene: TRBV7-2; d_gene: -; CDR3nt: TGTGCCAGCAGCTTAGCGGGAGTTGGCACAGAGACCCAGTACTTC; CDR3aa: CASSLAGVGTETQYF
abundance: -; j_gene: TRBJ1-2; v_gene: TRBV28; d_gene: -; CDR3nt: TGTGCCAGCAGTCGGTTTGGCGGGGGGATTTCCTATGGCTACACCTTC; CDR3aa: CASSRFGGGISYGYTF
abundance: -; j_gene: TRBJ2-3; v_gene: TRBV6-5; d_gene: TRBD1; CDR3nt: TGTGCCAGCAGTTCCCGGACAGGGGGCGTCTCAGATACGCAGTATTTT; CDR3aa: CASSSRTGGVSDTQYF
abundance: -; j_gene: TRBJ2-4; v_gene: TRBV19; d_gene: TRBD1; CDR3nt: TGTGCCAGTACCCCGACAGGGGGCAGAGACATTCAGTACTTC; CDR3aa: CASTPTGGRDIQYF
abundance: few; j_gene: TRBJ2-5; v_gene: TRBV7-7; d_gene: -; CDR3nt: TGTGCTAGTCTCCCAGGGGGCGCGACTAGCGTTGAGACCCAGTACTTC; CDR3aa: CASLPGGATSVETQYF
abundance: few; j_gene: TRBJ1-2; v_gene: TRBV5-5; d_gene: -; CDR3nt: TGTGCCAGCAGCTTGGAAGACAGGTTCAACTATGGCTACACCTTC; CDR3aa: CASSLEDRFNYGYTF
abundance: few; j_gene: TRBJ1-6; v_gene: TRBV5-1; d_gene: -; CDR3nt: TGCGCCAGCAGCCCTCAGTCGGGGTCACCCCTCCACTTT; CDR3aa: CASSPQSGSPLHF
abundance: -; j_gene: TRBJ2-1; v_gene: TRBV20-1; d_gene: TRBD1; CDR3nt: TGCAGTGCCCCTAGACCAGGGGGTAGAGGTGAGCAGTTCTTC; CDR3aa: CSAPRPGGRGEQFF
abundance: -; j_gene: TRBJ2-7; v_gene: TRBV15; d_gene: TRBD2; CDR3nt: TGTGCCACCAGCAGGAGCAGGCCAGGGACTAGCGGGTTCTACGAGCAGTACTTC; CDR3aa: CATSRSRPGTSGFYEQYF
abundance: few; j_gene: TRBJ2-3; v_gene: TRBV28; d_gene: -; CDR3nt: TGTGCCAGCAGTTTAGAGCAGGGTAGGATAGATACGCAGTATTTT; CDR3aa: CASSLEQGRIDTQYF
abundance: few; j_gene: TRBJ2-4; v_gene: TRBV12-3/TRBV12-4; d_gene: -; CDR3nt: TGTGCCAGCAGTTTAGAGGGGGAGAAAAGCATTCAGTACTTC; CDR3aa: CASSLEGEKSIQYF
abundance: -; j_gene: TRBJ2-1; v_gene: TRBV11-2; d_gene: -; CDR3nt: TGTGCCAGCAGCTTATGGGGGGAGACCCACAATGAGCAGTTCTTC; CDR3aa: CASSLWGETHNEQFF
abundance: -; j_gene: TRBJ1-4; v_gene: TRBV27; d_gene: -; CDR3nt: TGTGCCAGCAAGGCCAGGGGACAACTGTTTTTT; CDR3aa: CASKARGQLFF
abundance: many; j_gene: TRBJ2-5; v_gene: TRBV10-3; d_gene: -; CDR3nt: TGTGCCATCAGTCCGGGACTTCAAGAGACCCAGTACTTC; CDR3aa: CAISPGLQETQYF
abundance: -; j_gene: TRBJ1-4; v_gene: TRBV20-1; d_gene: -; CDR3nt: TGCAGTGCCATCCCCCCACGGTCCAGCCTCGAAAAACTGTTTTTT; CDR3aa: CSAIPPRSSLEKLFF
abundance: few; j_gene: TRBJ2-2; v_gene: TRBV6-1; d_gene: -; CDR3nt: TGTGCCAGCCGTGAAAGTGCCGGGGAGCTGTTTTTT; CDR3aa: CASRESAGELFF
abundance: -; j_gene: TRBJ2-7; v_gene: TRBV20-1; d_gene: TRBD2; CDR3nt: TGCAGTGCCGGATCGTGGCGGGAGGCATACGAGCAGTACTTC; CDR3aa: CSAGSWREAYEQYF
abundance: few; j_gene: TRBJ1-6; v_gene: TRBV12-3/TRBV12-4; d_gene: -; CDR3nt: TGTGCCAGCAGCCCTAGACAATTTAATTCACCCCTCCACTTT; CDR3aa: CASSPRQFNSPLHF
abundance: few; j_gene: TRBJ2-3; v_gene: TRBV20-1; d_gene: -; CDR3nt: TGCAGTGCTAGGACGGGCCACGGTACGCAGTATTTT; CDR3aa: CSARTGHGTQYF
abundance: -; j_gene: TRBJ1-1; v_gene: TRBV7-2; d_gene: -; CDR3nt: TGTGCCAGCAGCTTAGAGTACAGAGAAGCTTTCTTT; CDR3aa: CASSLEYREAFF
abundance: many; j_gene: TRBJ2-7; v_gene: TRBV20-1; d_gene: TRBD2; CDR3nt: TGCAGTGTTACGAAGCGTATCGGGGGGTTCAGATACGAGCAGTACTTC; CDR3aa: CSVTKRIGGFRYEQYF
abundance: few; j_gene: TRBJ2-5; v_gene: TRBV6-5; d_gene: TRBD2; CDR3nt: TGTGCCAGCAGCCAGACCCCACTAGCGGGAGTTCGAGAGACCCAGTACTTC; CDR3aa: CASSQTPLAGVRETQYF
abundance: -; j_gene: TRBJ2-3; v_gene: TRBV20-1; d_gene: TRBD2; CDR3nt: TGCAGTGCTGCTGGACTAGCGGGAGAGACAGATACGCAGTATTTT; CDR3aa: CSAAGLAGETDTQYF
abundance: few; j_gene: TRBJ2-1; v_gene: TRBV20-1; d_gene: TRBD2; CDR3nt: TGCAGTGCTAGAGATAGGGGGGCACTAGCGGAACTCAATGAGCAGTTCTTC; CDR3aa: CSARDRGALAELNEQFF
abundance: -; j_gene: TRBJ2-3; v_gene: TRBV27; d_gene: -; CDR3nt: TGTGCCAGCAGTTTACCAGGACGTGCAGATACGCAGTATTTT; CDR3aa: CASSLPGRADTQYF
abundance: -; j_gene: TRBJ2-1; v_gene: TRBV10-3; d_gene: TRBD1; CDR3nt: TGTGCCATCAGACTGGACAGGGGAGGTAATGAGCAGTTCTTC; CDR3aa: CAIRLDRGGNEQFF
abundance: -; j_gene: TRBJ2-1; v_gene: TRBV12-3/TRBV12-4; d_gene: -; CDR3nt: TGTGCCAGCACGTACTTTAGCGGCAATGAGCAGTTCTTC; CDR3aa: CASTYFSGNEQFF